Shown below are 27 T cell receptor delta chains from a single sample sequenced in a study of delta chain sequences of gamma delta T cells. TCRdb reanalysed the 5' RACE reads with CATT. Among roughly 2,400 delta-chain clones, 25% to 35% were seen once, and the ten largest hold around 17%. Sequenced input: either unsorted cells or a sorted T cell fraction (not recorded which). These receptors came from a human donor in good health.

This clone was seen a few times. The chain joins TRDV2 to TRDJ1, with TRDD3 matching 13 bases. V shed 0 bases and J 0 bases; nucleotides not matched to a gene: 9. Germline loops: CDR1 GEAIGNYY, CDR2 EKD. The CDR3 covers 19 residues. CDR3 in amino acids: CACDTLLTGGYGHTDKLIF. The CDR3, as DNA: TGTGCCTGTGACACCCTTTTAACTGGGGGATACGGGCACACCGATAAACTCATCTTT.

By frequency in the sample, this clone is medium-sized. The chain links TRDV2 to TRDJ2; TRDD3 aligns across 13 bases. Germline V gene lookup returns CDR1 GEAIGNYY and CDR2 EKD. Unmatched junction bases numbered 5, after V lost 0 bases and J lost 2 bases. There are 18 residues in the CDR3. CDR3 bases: TGTGCCTGTGACACCGTACTGGGGGATACGGACTTGACAGCACAACTCTTCTTT. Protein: CACDTVLGDTDLTAQLFF.

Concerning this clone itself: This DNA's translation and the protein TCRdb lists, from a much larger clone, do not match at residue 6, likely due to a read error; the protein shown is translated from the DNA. The CDR3 sequence is CACDPELGASDTDKLIF. The CDR3 DNA follows: TGTGCCTGTGACCCAGAACTGGGGGCCTCCGACACCGATAAACTCATCTTT. The chain has TRDV2 and TRDJ1; 8 bases map to TRDD3. The CDR3 has 17 residues. The V and J ends lost 3 bases and 0 bases, in that order; junction bases with no gene match: 11. Germline CDR1 reads GEAIGNYY; CDR2 reads EKD.

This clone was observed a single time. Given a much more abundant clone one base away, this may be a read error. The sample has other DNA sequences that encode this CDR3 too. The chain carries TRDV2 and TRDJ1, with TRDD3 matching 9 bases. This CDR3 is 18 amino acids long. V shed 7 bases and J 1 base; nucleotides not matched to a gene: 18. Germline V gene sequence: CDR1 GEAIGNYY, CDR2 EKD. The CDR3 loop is CACDPLLLGDPPTDKLIF. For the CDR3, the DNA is TGTGCCTGCGACCCGCTGTTACTGGGGGACCCCCCCACCGATAAACTCATCTTT.

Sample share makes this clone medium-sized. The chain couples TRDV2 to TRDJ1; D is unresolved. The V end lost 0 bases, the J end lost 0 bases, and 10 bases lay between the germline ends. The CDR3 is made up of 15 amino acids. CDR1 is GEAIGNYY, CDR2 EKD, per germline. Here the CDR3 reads CACDTIGPHTDKLIF. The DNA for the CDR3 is TGTGCCTGTGACACCATAGGTCCTCACACCGATAAACTCATCTTT.

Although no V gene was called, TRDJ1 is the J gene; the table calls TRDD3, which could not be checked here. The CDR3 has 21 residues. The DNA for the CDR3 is TGTTCTGTACTCGGCTCTTGGGGGACACACAATAGGAGGGTTCTTGTCGATAAACTCATCTTT. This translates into CSVLGSWGTHNRRVLVDKLIF.

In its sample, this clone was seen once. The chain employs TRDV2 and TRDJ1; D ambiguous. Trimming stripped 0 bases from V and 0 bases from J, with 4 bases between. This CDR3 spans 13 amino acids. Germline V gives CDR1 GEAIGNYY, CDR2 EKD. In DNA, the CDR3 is TGTGCCTGTGACACCTTATACACCGATAAACTCATCTTT. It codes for CACDTLYTDKLIF.

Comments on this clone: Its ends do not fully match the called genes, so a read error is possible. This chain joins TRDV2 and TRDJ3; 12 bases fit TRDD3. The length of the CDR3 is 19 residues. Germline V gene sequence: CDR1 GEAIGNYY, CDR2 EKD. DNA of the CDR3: TGTGCCCGTGACCAGATCGTACTGGGGGATACCCGGGACACCCGACAGATGTTTTTC. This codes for CARDQIVLGDTRDTRQMFF.

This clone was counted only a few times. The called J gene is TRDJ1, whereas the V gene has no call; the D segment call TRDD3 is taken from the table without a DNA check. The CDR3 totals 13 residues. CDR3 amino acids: CASLGGYFDKLIF. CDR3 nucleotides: TGCGCTAGTCTGGGGGGATACTTCGATAAACTCATCTTT.

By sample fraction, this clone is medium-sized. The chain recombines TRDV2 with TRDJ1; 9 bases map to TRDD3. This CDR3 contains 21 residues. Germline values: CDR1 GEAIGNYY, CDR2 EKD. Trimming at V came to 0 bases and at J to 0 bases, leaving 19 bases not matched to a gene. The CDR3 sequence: CACDTVLSTGGLPTYTDKLIF. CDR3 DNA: TGTGCCTGTGACACCGTACTTTCTACTGGGGGACTACCTACCTACACCGATAAACTCATCTTT.

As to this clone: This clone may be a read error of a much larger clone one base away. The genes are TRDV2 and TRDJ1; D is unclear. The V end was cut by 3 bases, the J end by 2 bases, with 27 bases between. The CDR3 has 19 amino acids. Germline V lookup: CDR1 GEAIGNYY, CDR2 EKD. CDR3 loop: CACDPVALVGRASTDKLIF. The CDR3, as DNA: TGTGCCTGTGACCCCGTGGCCTTAGTGGGTCGAGCCTCTACCGATAAACTCATCTTT.

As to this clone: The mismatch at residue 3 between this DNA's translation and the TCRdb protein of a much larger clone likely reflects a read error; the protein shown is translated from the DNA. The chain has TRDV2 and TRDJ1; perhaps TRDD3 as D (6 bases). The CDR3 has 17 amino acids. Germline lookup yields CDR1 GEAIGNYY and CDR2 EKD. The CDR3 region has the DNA TGTGCCAGTGACACTCTGTCTGGGGACAAAAGGGCCGATAAACTCATCTTT. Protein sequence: CASDTLSGDKRADKLIF.

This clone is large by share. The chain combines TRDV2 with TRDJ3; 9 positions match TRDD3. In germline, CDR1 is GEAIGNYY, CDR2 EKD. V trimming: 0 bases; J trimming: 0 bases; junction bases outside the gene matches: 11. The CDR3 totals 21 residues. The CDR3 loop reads CACDTVRTGGPLSWDTRQMFF. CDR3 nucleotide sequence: TGTGCCTGTGACACCGTTCGTACTGGGGGACCGCTCTCCTGGGACACCCGACAGATGTTTTTC.

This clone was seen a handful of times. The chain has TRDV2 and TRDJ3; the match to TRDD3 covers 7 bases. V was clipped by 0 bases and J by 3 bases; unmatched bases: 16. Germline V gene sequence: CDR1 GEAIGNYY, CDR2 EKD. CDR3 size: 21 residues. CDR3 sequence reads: CACDTAATVLGIIWDTRQMFF. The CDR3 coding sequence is TGTGCCTGTGACACCGCGGCTACCGTACTGGGGATTATCTGGGACACCCGACAGATGTTTTTC.

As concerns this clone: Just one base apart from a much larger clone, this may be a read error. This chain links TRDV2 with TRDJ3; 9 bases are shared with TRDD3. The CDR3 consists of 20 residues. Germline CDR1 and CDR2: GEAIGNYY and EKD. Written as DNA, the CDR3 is TGTGCCTGTGACGCAACTGGGGGACCCCCGGGCTCCTGTGACACCCGACAGATGTTTTTC. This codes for CACDATGGPPGSCDTRQMFF.

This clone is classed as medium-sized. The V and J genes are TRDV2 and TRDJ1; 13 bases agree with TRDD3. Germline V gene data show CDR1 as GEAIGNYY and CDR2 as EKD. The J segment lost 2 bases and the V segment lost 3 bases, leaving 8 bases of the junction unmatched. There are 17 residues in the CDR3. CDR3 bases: TGTGCCTGTGACTCAGTACTGGGGGATACGTGGACCGATAAACTCATCTTT. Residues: CACDSVLGDTWTDKLIF.

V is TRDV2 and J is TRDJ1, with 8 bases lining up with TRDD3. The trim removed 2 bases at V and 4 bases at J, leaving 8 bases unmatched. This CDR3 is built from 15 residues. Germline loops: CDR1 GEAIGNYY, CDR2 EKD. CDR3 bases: TGTGCCTGTGACAACCTACTGGGGGTAATCGATAAACTCATCTTT. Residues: CACDNLLGVIDKLIF.

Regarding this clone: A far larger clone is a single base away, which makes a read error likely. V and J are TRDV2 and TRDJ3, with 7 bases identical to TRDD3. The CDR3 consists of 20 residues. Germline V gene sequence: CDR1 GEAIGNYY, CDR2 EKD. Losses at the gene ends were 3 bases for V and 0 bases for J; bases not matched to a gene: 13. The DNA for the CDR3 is TGTGCCTGTGACCCCGGCAGTGGGGGACCCAGCTCCTGGGACACCCGACAGATGTTTTTC. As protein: CACDPGSGGPSSWDTRQMFF.

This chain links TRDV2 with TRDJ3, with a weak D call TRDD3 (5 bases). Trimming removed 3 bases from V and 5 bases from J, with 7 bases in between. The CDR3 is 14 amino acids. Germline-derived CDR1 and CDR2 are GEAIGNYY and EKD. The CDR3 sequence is CACDVLGDTRQMFF. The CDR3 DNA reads TGTGCCTGTGACGTACTGGGGGACACCCGACAGATGTTTTTC.

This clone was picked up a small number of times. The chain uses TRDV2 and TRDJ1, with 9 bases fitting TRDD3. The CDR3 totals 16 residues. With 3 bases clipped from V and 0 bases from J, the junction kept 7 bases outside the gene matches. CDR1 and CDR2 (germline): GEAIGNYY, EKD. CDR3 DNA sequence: TGTGCCTGTGACGTCTTACTGGGGGAGAACACCGATAAACTCATCTTT. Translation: CACDVLLGENTDKLIF.

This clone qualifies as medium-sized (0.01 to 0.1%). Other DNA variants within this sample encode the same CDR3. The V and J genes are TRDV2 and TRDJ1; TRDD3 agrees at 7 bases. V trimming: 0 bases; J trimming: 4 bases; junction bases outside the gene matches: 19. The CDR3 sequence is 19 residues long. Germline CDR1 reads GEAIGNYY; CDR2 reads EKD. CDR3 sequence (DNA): TGTGCCTGTGACACCGTCGGTCGGCGTCTGGGGGTTTGGGTCGATAAACTCATCTTT. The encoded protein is CACDTVGRRLGVWVDKLIF.

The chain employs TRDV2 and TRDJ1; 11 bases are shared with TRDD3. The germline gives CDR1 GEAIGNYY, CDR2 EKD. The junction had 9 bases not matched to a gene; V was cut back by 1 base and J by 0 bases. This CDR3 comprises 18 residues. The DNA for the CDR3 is TGTGCCTGTGACACACTGTCTGGGGGATACCAGTACACCGATAAACTCATCTTT. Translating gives CACDTLSGGYQYTDKLIF.

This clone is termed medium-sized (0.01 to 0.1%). CDR3 sequence: CACDKLGVPYTDKLIF. DNA for the CDR3: TGTGCCTGTGACAAACTGGGGGTCCCGTACACCGATAAACTCATCTTT. V and J are TRDV2 and TRDJ1, with TRDD3 matching over 8 bases. The V gene end was trimmed by 2 bases and the J gene end by 0 bases; junction bases not matched to a gene: 7. The CDR3 has 16 residues. Germline-derived CDR1 and CDR2 are GEAIGNYY and EKD.

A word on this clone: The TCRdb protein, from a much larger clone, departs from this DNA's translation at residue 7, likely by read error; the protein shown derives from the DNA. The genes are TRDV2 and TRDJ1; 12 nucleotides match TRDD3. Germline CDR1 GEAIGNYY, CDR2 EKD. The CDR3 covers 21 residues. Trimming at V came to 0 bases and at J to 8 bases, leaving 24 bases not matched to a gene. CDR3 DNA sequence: TGTGCCTGTGACACCGTCCACAGTTTCGAACCGAATGTACTGGGGGATACAAAACTCATCTTT. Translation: CACDTVHSFEPNVLGDTKLIF.

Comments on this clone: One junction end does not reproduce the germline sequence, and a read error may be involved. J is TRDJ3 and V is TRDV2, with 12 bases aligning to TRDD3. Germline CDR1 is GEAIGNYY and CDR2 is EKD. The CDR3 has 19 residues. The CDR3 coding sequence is TGTGCCTGTGACACCGTACTGGGGGATACCCCCTGGGACCCCCGACAGATGTTTTTC. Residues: CACDTVLGDTPWDPRQMFF.

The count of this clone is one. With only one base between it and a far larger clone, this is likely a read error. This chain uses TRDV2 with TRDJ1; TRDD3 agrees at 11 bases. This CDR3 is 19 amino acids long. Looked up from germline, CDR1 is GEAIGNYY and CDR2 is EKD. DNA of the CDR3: TGTGCCCGTGACACCGTGAAGTGGGGGATACGCGTCGGCACCGATAAACTCATCTTT. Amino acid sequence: CARDTVKWGIRVGTDKLIF.

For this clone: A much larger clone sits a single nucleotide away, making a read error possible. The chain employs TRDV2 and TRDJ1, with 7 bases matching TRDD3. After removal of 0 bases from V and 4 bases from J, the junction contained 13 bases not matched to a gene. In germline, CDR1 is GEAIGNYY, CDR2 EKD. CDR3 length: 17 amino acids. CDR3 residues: CACDTVLRGYEFDKLIF. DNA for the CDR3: TGTGCCTGTGACACCGTGTTGCGGGGATATGAATTCGATAAACTCATCTTT.